Listed below are T cell receptor beta chains from one sample, sequenced in a study of shared clonotypes between healthy human individuals. Clones were read by immunoSEQ multiplex PCR, and TCRdb kept only the in-frame ones, dropping some. The sample includes about a million clones, 75% seen only once; the top ten take approximately 1.5%. The sequencing sample was made of memory CD4+ T cells sorted from blood. The origin of the receptors is a man younger than 35 in good health. Both conserved end residues are part of each CDR3. Each record gives: V gene, clone size, J gene, D gene, CDR3 protein, CDR3 DNA. A D gene is named only where the DNA matches it firmly. Size tells how often a clone was seen (once, few, many) or the class of an expanded clone, and some rows leave it out.

TRBV7-8	-	TRBJ1-1	TRBD1	CASSLLSAGGTEAFF	TGTGCCAGCAGCTTACTTTCTGCAGGGGGGACTGAAGCTTTCTTT
TRBV30	-	TRBJ2-1	-	CAWSVRGQSSYNEQFF	TGTGCCTGGAGTGTACGTGGACAGAGCTCCTACAATGAGCAGTTCTTC
TRBV4-3	-	TRBJ2-1	TRBD1	CASSPLMTGAYNEQFF	TGCGCCAGCAGCCCGCTGATGACAGGGGCCTACAATGAGCAGTTCTTC
TRBV28	few	TRBJ2-7	TRBD2	CASVAGSTYEQYF	TGTGCCAGCGTAGCGGGGTCAACCTACGAGCAGTACTTC
TRBV19	-	TRBJ1-6	-	CASSTSEGARRSPLHF	TGTGCCAGTAGTACTTCCGAGGGAGCTCGACGTTCACCCCTCCACTTT
TRBV10-1	-	TRBJ1-2	-	CASSESQGGGYTF	TGCGCCAGCAGTGAATCGCAGGGAGGTGGCTACACCTTC
TRBV6-5	-	TRBJ2-7	-	CASSSFGSYEQYF	TGTGCCAGCAGTTCGTTTGGGTCCTACGAGCAGTACTTC
TRBV12-5	-	TRBJ1-1	-	CASGTGMNTEAFF	TGTGCTAGTGGTACAGGAATGAACACTGAAGCTTTCTTT
TRBV7-9	-	TRBJ2-1	-	CASSLVGEQFF	TGTGCCAGCAGCTTAGTAGGGGAGCAGTTCTTC
TRBV10-3	-	TRBJ2-7	-	CAASGTNYEQYF	TGTGCCGCCTCCGGGACGAATTACGAGCAGTACTTC
TRBV7-9	-	TRBJ2-7	TRBD2	CASSTRLAGKSLYEQYF	TGTGCCAGCAGCACGAGACTAGCGGGAAAATCGTTATACGAGCAGTACTTC
TRBV5-1	-	TRBJ2-1	TRBD1	CASSLTAGGLYNEQFF	TGCGCCAGCAGCTTGACTGCAGGGGGTCTTTACAATGAGCAGTTCTTC
TRBV11-2	-	TRBJ1-1	-	CAGSLGGNTEAFF	TGTGCCGGCAGCTTAGGGGGGAACACTGAAGCTTTCTTT
TRBV10-3	few	TRBJ2-5	TRBD1	CAISRGLEETQYF	TGTGCCATTTCCAGGGGGCTTGAGGAGACCCAGTACTTC
TRBV5-1	-	TRBJ1-4	-	CASSKATGGEKLFF	TGCGCCAGCAGCAAGGCGACAGGCGGTGAAAAACTGTTTTTT
TRBV7-9	-	TRBJ2-3	-	CASSWGFTGTDTQYF	TGTGCCAGCAGTTGGGGCTTCACCGGCACAGATACGCAGTATTTT
TRBV18	-	TRBJ2-3	-	CASSPLSGADTQYF	TGTGCCAGCTCACCTCTCTCGGGTGCGGATACGCAGTATTTT
TRBV10-3	-	TRBJ2-1	TRBD2	CAISDASGGARDEQFF	TGTGCCATCAGTGATGCTAGCGGGGGGGCGAGGGATGAGCAGTTCTTC
TRBV11-1	-	TRBJ1-1	TRBD1	CASSLAGPGGITEAFF	TGTGCCAGCAGCTTAGCGGGGCCAGGGGGAATTACTGAAGCTTTCTTT
TRBV10-2	-	TRBJ1-5	-	CASSGAQRYQPQHF	TGCGCCAGCAGTGGGGCACAGCGGTATCAGCCCCAGCATTTT
TRBV9	few	TRBJ1-1	-	CASSVGPNTEAFF	TGTGCCAGCAGCGTAGGGCCGAACACTGAAGCTTTCTTT
TRBV15	-	TRBJ2-2	TRBD2	CATSSGSGLAGTGELFF	TGTGCCACCAGCAGCGGGAGTGGACTAGCGGGGACCGGGGAGCTGTTTTTT
TRBV28	-	TRBJ2-1	TRBD1	CASSLPPGQGGGHEQFF	TGTGCCAGCAGTTTACCCCCGGGACAGGGGGGAGGCCATGAGCAGTTCTTC
TRBV5-5	-	TRBJ1-1	-	CASSLVRGGRTEAFF	TGTGCCAGCAGCTTGGTTAGGGGCGGAAGGACTGAAGCTTTCTTT
TRBV27	-	TRBJ2-3	TRBD2	CASSSRLAGAVDTQYF	TGTGCCAGCAGTTCCCGACTAGCGGGAGCGGTAGATACGCAGTATTTT
TRBV19	-	TRBJ2-7	-	CASSGIFGRDSYEQYF	TGTGCCAGTAGTGGCATCTTTGGACGGGACTCCTACGAGCAGTACTTC
TRBV5-1	-	TRBJ2-3	TRBD1	CASSLASGTGRDTQYF	TGCGCCAGCAGCTTAGCCTCCGGGACAGGTCGGGATACGCAGTATTTT
TRBV5-6	-	TRBJ1-6	TRBD1	CASSSDRDSPLHF	TGTGCCAGCAGCTCTGACAGGGATTCACCCCTCCACTTT
TRBV7-9	-	TRBJ1-3	-	CASSLGQYGNTIYF	TGTGCCAGCAGCTTAGGACAGTATGGAAACACCATATATTTT
TRBV7-6	-	TRBJ2-2	-	CASSLRAGELFF	TGTGCCAGCAGCTTACGAGCAGGGGAGCTGTTTTTT
TRBV7-8	-	TRBJ2-2	TRBD1	CASSLMGQGRVGELFF	TGTGCCAGCAGCTTAATGGGACAGGGAAGGGTCGGGGAGCTGTTTTTT
TRBV10-3	-	TRBJ2-7	-	CAISEYMGFEQYF	TGTGCCATCAGTGAGTACATGGGCTTCGAGCAGTACTTC
TRBV19	-	TRBJ1-1	-	CASSWDSMNTEAFF	TGTGCCAGTAGTTGGGACTCAATGAACACTGAAGCTTTCTTT
TRBV19	once	TRBJ1-4	-	CASSIFTAEKLFF	TGTGCCAGCTCCATTTTTACTGCCGAAAAACTGTTTTTT
TRBV5-1	-	TRBJ2-1	TRBD2	CASSSRGTSGGEQFF	TGCGCCAGCAGCTCCCGAGGGACTAGCGGAGGGGAGCAGTTCTTC
TRBV28	few	TRBJ2-6	-	CASSTSGANVLTF	TGTGCCAGCTCAACTTCTGGGGCCAACGTCCTGACTTTC
TRBV7-8	-	TRBJ1-2	-	CASSSQITVYGYTF	TGTGCCAGCAGCTCCCAAATCACAGTTTATGGCTACACCTTC
TRBV6-5	-	TRBJ2-1	TRBD1	CASSRRQGANEQFF	TGTGCCAGCAGCAGAAGACAGGGGGCGAATGAGCAGTTCTTC
TRBV5-6	-	TRBJ2-5	-	CASSLIGGEETQYF	TGTGCCAGCAGCTTGATAGGGGGTGAAGAGACCCAGTACTTC
TRBV30	-	TRBJ1-2	-	CAWRSTGKSYGYTF	TGTGCCTGGAGGTCCACAGGAAAAAGCTATGGCTACACCTTC
TRBV7-8	-	TRBJ1-2	-	CASSPVVNYGYTF	TGTGCCAGCAGCCCAGTAGTTAACTATGGCTACACCTTC
TRBV5-1	once	TRBJ2-3	TRBD2	CASSTLPSTSGTDTQYF	TGCGCCAGCAGCACGCTTCCATCGACTAGCGGCACAGATACGCAGTATTTT
TRBV13	-	TRBJ2-1	-	CASSLTRYNEQFF	TGTGCCAGCAGCTTGACCCGGTACAATGAGCAGTTCTTC
TRBV7-6	-	TRBJ1-5	-	CASSLAGINQPQHF	TGTGCCAGCAGCTTAGCGGGGATTAATCAGCCCCAGCATTTT
TRBV30	once	TRBJ1-2	TRBD1	CAWSQGDGYTF	TGTGCCTGGAGTCAGGGGGATGGCTACACCTTC
TRBV28	-	TRBJ1-5	TRBD1	CASLTGVDQPQHF	TGTGCCAGCTTGACAGGGGTGGACCAGCCCCAGCATTTT
TRBV6-6	-	TRBJ1-5	-	CASSYSNVDSNQPQHF	TGTGCCAGCAGTTACTCGAATGTGGATAGCAATCAGCCCCAGCATTTT
TRBV5-5	-	TRBJ2-7	TRBD1	CASSWGQGTYEQYF	TGTGCCAGCAGCTGGGGACAGGGTACATACGAGCAGTACTTC
TRBV5-1	few	TRBJ2-7	TRBD1	CASSSRTGTGHYEQYF	TGCGCCAGCAGCTCACGAACCGGGACAGGGCACTACGAGCAGTACTTC
TRBV15	-	TRBJ2-2	TRBD2	CATSISGENTGELFF	TGTGCCACCAGCATTAGCGGGGAAAACACCGGGGAGCTGTTTTTT
TRBV5-1	-	TRBJ1-6	-	CASKGIQNNSPLHF	TGCGCCAGCAAGGGTATACAAAATAATTCACCCCTCCACTTT
TRBV7-2	-	TRBJ2-7	TRBD1	CASSLPGQGVFFHEQYF	TGTGCCAGCAGCTTACCGGGACAGGGAGTTTTCTTCCACGAGCAGTACTTC
TRBV10-3	-	TRBJ2-7	-	CAISESRATAAYEQYF	TGTGCCATCAGTGAGTCGAGAGCGACCGCAGCCTACGAGCAGTACTTC
TRBV5-4	once	TRBJ2-1	TRBD2	CASSLVGTSVHNEQFF	TGTGCCAGCAGCTTGGTCGGGACTAGCGTGCACAATGAGCAGTTCTTC